One sample yielded the 25 T cell receptor beta chains listed below, sequenced in a study of blood T cell repertoires in COVID-19. Clones were read by immunoSEQ multiplex PCR, and TCRdb kept only the in-frame ones, dropping some. The sample has 350,000 or so clones, around four fifths seen once; the top ten hold around 3%. The sequenced material came from peripheral blood. Every receptor here comes from a young man with active or convalescent COVID-19.

The gene calls are TRBV7-2 and TRBJ2-7; D is unresolved. V dropped 5 bases and J dropped 1 base, with 6 bases sitting between them. This CDR3 comprises 12 residues. Looked up from germline, CDR1 is SGHTA and CDR2 is FQGNSA. This chain's CDR3 is CASSIYSYEQYF. DNA of the CDR3: TGTGCCAGCAGCATCTATTCCTACGAGCAGTACTTC.

The chain joins TRBV27 to TRBJ1-1; 7 nucleotides line up with TRBD1. Germline trimming cut 11 bases from V and 0 bases from J; bases unmatched to any gene: 6. This CDR3 comprises 13 residues. Germline-derived CDR1 and CDR2 are MNHEY and SMNVEV (reference sequence). CDR3: CAVGTAMNTEAFF. CDR3 DNA sequence: TGTGCCGTCGGGACAGCGATGAACACTGAAGCTTTCTTT.

The CDR3: CASSQRRGPFSGNTIYF. DNA for the CDR3: TGTGCCAGCAGCCAAAGGAGAGGGCCGTTCTCTGGAAACACCATATATTTT. The gene calls are TRBV3-1 (or the pseudogene TRBV3-2) and TRBJ1-3, with D uncertain. CDR3 length: 17 residues. The V gene's germline CDR1 is LGHDT and CDR2 YNNKEL (reference sequence). The V end lost 2 bases, the J end lost 0 bases, and 14 bases lay between the germline ends.

This clone was found once. The CDR3 bases are TGTGCCATCAGTGACCCCGGACAGGGGGTATTTTACGAGCAGTACTTC. Its protein product is CAISDPGQGVFYEQYF. The genes are TRBV10-3 and TRBJ2-7, with TRBD1 matching 10 bases. This CDR3 contains 16 residues. The J segment lost 4 bases and the V segment lost 3 bases, leaving 9 bases of the junction unmatched. The V gene's germline CDR1 is ENHRY and CDR2 SYGVKD.

V usage is TRBV30 and J usage is TRBJ1-3; TRBD1 matches 7 bases. Germline V gene lookup returns CDR1 GTSNPN and CDR2 SVGIG (reference sequence). Losses at the gene ends were 5 bases for V and 0 bases for J; bases not matched to a gene: 19. The CDR3 has 19 residues. The CDR3 spells CAWLNRGRSQRFSGNTIYF. The CDR3 DNA sequence: TGTGCCTGGTTAAACAGGGGAAGGAGTCAGAGGTTCTCTGGAAACACCATATATTTT.

This rearrangement joins TRBV24-1 to TRBJ1-5; a possible D gene is TRBD1 (6 bases). V shed 4 bases and J shed 5 bases, with 8 bases lying between them. From germline, CDR1 is KGHDR and CDR2 SFDVKD. The CDR3 totals 13 residues. CDR3 coding DNA: TGTGCCACCAGTGAGTACAGGGATCAGCCCCAGCATTTT. Its translation is CATSEYRDQPQHF.

This chain uses TRBV30 with TRBJ1-1; D uncertain. V lost 4 bases and J 1 base, leaving 16 bases between the germline ends. Per the germline V gene, CDR1 is GTSNPN and CDR2 is SVGIG (reference sequence). The CDR3 length is 15 residues. CDR3 amino acids: CAWTRRTIQNTEAFF. CDR3 sequence (DNA): TGTGCCTGGACCCGGAGGACTATCCAGAACACTGAAGCTTTCTTT.

This clone was counted only a few times. The V and J genes are TRBV18 and TRBJ2-1; 9 nucleotides agree with TRBD1. V dropped 1 base and J dropped 7; count of bases not matched to a gene: 8. CDR3 length equals 16 residues. Germline V gene sequence: CDR1 KGHSH, CDR2 LQKENI. In nucleotides, the CDR3 is TGTGCCAGCTCACCACTTAAGGGACAGGGAGCAAATGAGCAGTTCTTC. Translation gives CASSPLKGQGANEQFF.

The V and J genes are TRBV3-1 (or the pseudogene TRBV3-2) and TRBJ2-5, with 7 bases identical to TRBD2. V dropped 4 bases and J dropped 4; count of bases not matched to a gene: 9. This CDR3 contains 15 residues. The germline V gene encodes CDR1 LGHDT and CDR2 YNNKEL (reference sequence). In DNA, the CDR3 is TGTGCCAGCAGCCCCCCGGGGGGAGGTTCAGAGACCCAGTACTTC. Translating it yields CASSPPGGGSETQYF.

The chain links TRBV15 to TRBJ1-4; 10 nucleotides line up with TRBD1. The CDR3 loop spans 16 amino acids. Germline values: CDR1 LNHNV, CDR2 YYDKDF (reference sequence). V lost 3 bases and J lost 6; bases outside the gene matches: 7. This CDR3 is CATSSAAGTGDEKLFF. CDR3 sequence (DNA): TGTGCCACCAGCAGCGCAGCCGGGACAGGGGATGAAAAACTGTTTTTT.

This rearrangement joins TRBV7-9 to TRBJ2-7; 7 nucleotides align to TRBD2. The germline V gene has CDR1 SEHNR and CDR2 FQNEAQ (reference sequence). V lost 4 bases, J lost 7 bases, and 4 bases stayed unmatched. The CDR3 is 12 residues long. The DNA of the CDR3 is TGTGCCAGCAGCTGGGCTAGCGGTGAGCAGTACTTC. It is translated as CASSWASGEQYF.

The J gene is TRBJ1-2, the V gene TRBV5-6; 8 bases agree with TRBD1. Germline V gives CDR1 SGHDT, CDR2 YYEEEE. CDR3 length: 15 amino acids. The V and J ends lost 4 bases and 1 base, in that order; junction bases with no gene match: 6. CDR3 in amino acids: CASSRRDRYNYGYTF. CDR3 nucleotides: TGTGCCAGCAGCCGCCGGGACAGGTATAACTATGGCTACACCTTC.

This chain joins TRBV6-5 and TRBJ2-3; D possibly corresponds to TRBD2 (5 bases). CDR3 size: 13 residues. Trimming left V 11 bases short and J 2 bases short, with 14 bases between. The germline gives CDR1 MNHEY, CDR2 SVGAGI. CDR3 coding DNA: TGTGCCGGGAGACGCCGTCACACAGATACGCAGTATTTT. Residues: CAGRRRHTDTQYF.

The chain links TRBV4-3 to TRBJ2-7; 7 bases agree with TRBD2. V was clipped by 0 bases and J by 0 bases; unmatched bases: 8. Germline V CDR1 and CDR2: LGHNA, YSLEER. CDR3 length: 17 amino acids. DNA for the CDR3: TGCGCCAGCAGCCAAGATTACGGCGGGGGACTCTCCTACGAGCAGTACTTC. Translated, it gives CASSQDYGGGLSYEQYF.

The V call is TRBV5-1, the J call TRBJ2-1; TRBD2 matches 9 bases. Looked up from germline, CDR1 is SGHRS and CDR2 is YFSETQ. This CDR3 comprises 14 residues. J gave up 9 bases and V 5 bases, and 9 bases lay outside the gene matches. In DNA, the CDR3 is TGCGCCAGCAGGGTAGCGGGAGAGTACTTTGAGCAGTTCTTC. Residues: CASRVAGEYFEQFF. Looking up the rest from reference TRBV5-1 and TRBJ2-1 gives the full variable domain: KAGVTQTPRYLIKTRGQQVTLSCSPISGHRSVSWYQQTPGQGLQFLFEYFSETQRNKGNFPGRFSGRQFSNSRSEMNVSTLELGDSALYLCASRVAGEYFEQFFGPGTRLTVL.

This clone was detected only a few times. This chain connects TRBV2 to TRBJ1-3, with 9 bases aligning to TRBD1. This CDR3 has 16 amino acids. V dropped 4 bases and J dropped 2; count of bases not matched to a gene: 6. CDR1 is SNHLY and CDR2 is FYNNEI in the germline V gene. The CDR3 loop reads CASSAQGALAGNTIYF. Written as DNA, the CDR3 is TGTGCCAGCAGTGCACAGGGGGCTCTAGCTGGAAACACCATATATTTT.

J is TRBJ1-2 and V is TRBV9; 7 bases align to TRBD1. V dropped 4 bases and J dropped 6; count of bases not matched to a gene: 15. The germline gives CDR1 SGDLS, CDR2 YYNGEE. The CDR3 covers 16 residues. The CDR3 nucleotides are TGTGCCAGCAGCTCCAGCCCCCGGGGACAGCCGGATGGCTACACCTTC. It specifies CASSSSPRGQPDGYTF.

This sequence joins TRBV4-1 and TRBJ2-3; 7 nucleotides line up with TRBD1. Germline CDR1 and CDR2: MGHRA and YSYEKL. This CDR3 has 17 amino acids. V lost 3 bases, J lost 1 base, and 10 bases stayed unmatched. The CDR3 protein is CASSQTQTGLGTDTQYF. CDR3 sequence (DNA): TGCGCCAGCAGCCAGACTCAGACAGGGTTGGGCACAGATACGCAGTATTTT.

This clone was counted only a few times. The rearrangement joins TRBV25-1 to TRBJ2-3, with a possible D match to TRBD2 (6 bases). CDR1 and CDR2 from the germline V gene are MGHDK and SYGVNS. The V and J ends lost 5 bases and 4 bases respectively, with 7 bases between them. The CDR3 has 12 residues. In DNA, the CDR3 is TGTGCCAGCAGTAGGAGGGCAGATACGCAGTATTTT. Its translation is CASSRRADTQYF.

The genes are TRBV4-3 and TRBJ1-2; 7 nucleotides agree with TRBD1. The length of the CDR3 is 14 residues. With 3 bases clipped from V and 8 bases from J, the junction kept 9 bases outside the gene matches. The germline CDR1 and CDR2 sequences are LGHNA and YSLEER. The CDR3 sequence: CASSHSPTGYGYTF. CDR3 DNA: TGCGCCAGCAGCCATTCCCCGACAGGGTACGGCTACACCTTC.

J is TRBJ2-3 and V is TRBV5-4, with TRBD2 identical over 13 bases. Germline trimming cut 7 bases from V and 4 bases from J; bases unmatched to any gene: 0. Looked up from germline, CDR1 is SGHNT and CDR2 is YYREEE (reference sequence). The CDR3 consists of 13 residues. The CDR3 sequence is CASGLAGADTQYF. The CDR3 DNA reads TGTGCCAGCGGACTAGCGGGAGCAGATACGCAGTATTTT. The full variable domain, rest sourced from reference TRBV5-4 and TRBJ2-3, is ETGVTQSPTHLIKTRGQQVTLRCSSQSGHNTVSWYQQALGQGPQFIFQYYREEENGRGNFPPRFSGLQFPNYSSELNVNALELDDSALYLCASGLAGADTQYFGPGTRLTVL.

The chain is built from TRBV4-2 and TRBJ2-3; D is perhaps TRBD2 (6 bases). The CDR3 consists of 16 residues. The germline V and J ends were trimmed by 5 bases and 1 base, with 16 bases remaining between them. Germline-derived CDR1 and CDR2 are LGHNA and YNFKEQ. CDR3 in amino acids: CASSAGGIGGTDTQYF. CDR3 sequence (DNA): TGTGCCAGCAGCGCTGGGGGGATCGGGGGCACAGATACGCAGTATTTT.

The chain has TRBV7-9 and TRBJ1-2; D is uncertain. The CDR3 extends over 16 amino acids. The V gene's germline CDR1 is SEHNR and CDR2 FQNEAQ (reference sequence). V lost 4 bases to trimming and J lost 0 bases, with 15 bases between them. CDR3 in DNA: TGTGCCAGCAGCTCCGAGATGTCACGGGCTAACTATGGCTACACCTTC. It yields the protein CASSSEMSRANYGYTF.

V and J are TRBV27 and TRBJ1-6; D may be TRBD1 (6 bases). Between the trimmed V and J ends, which lost 5 bases and 11 bases, there was a span of 19 bases. Germline CDR1 is MNHEY and CDR2 is SMNVEV (reference sequence). This CDR3 comprises 15 residues. DNA for the CDR3: TGTGCCAGCAGTCGAGGCGGGGGGGGGCGTACACCCCTCCACTTT. Protein product: CASSRGGGGRTPLHF.

The chain is built from TRBV5-1 and TRBJ2-2; TRBD1 matches at 7 bases. The germline V gene encodes CDR1 SGHRS and CDR2 YFSETQ. V shed 4 bases and J 4 bases; nucleotides not matched to a gene: 7. The CDR3 is made up of 15 amino acids. This CDR3 reads CASSIRQGLTGELFF. CDR3 nucleotide sequence: TGCGCCAGCAGCATTAGACAGGGCCTCACCGGGGAGCTGTTTTTT. The variable domain in full, completed from reference TRBV5-1 and TRBJ2-2, reads KAGVTQTPRYLIKTRGQQVTLSCSPISGHRSVSWYQQTPGQGLQFLFEYFSETQRNKGNFPGRFSGRQFSNSRSEMNVSTLELGDSALYLCASSIRQGLTGELFFGEGSRLTVL.